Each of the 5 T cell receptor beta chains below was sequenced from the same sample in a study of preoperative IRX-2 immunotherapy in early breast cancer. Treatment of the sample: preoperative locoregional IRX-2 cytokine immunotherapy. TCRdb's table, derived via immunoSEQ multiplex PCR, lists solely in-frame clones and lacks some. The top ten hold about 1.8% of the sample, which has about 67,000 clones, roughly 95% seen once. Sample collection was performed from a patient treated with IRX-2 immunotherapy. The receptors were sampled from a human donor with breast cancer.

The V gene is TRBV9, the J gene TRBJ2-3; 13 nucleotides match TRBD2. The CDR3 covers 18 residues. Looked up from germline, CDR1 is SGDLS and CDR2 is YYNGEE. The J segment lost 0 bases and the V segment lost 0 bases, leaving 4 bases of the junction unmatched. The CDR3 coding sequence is TGTGCCAGCAGCGTAGGACTAGCGGGGGGCTCTAGCACAGATACGCAGTATTTT. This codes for CASSVGLAGGSSTDTQYF.

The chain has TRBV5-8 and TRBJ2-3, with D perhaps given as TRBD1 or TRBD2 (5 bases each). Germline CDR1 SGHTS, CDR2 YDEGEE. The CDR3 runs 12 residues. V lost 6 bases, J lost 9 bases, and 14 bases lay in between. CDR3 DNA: TGTGCCAGCATTGGGACGGCCACGACGCAGTATTTT. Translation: CASIGTATTQYF.

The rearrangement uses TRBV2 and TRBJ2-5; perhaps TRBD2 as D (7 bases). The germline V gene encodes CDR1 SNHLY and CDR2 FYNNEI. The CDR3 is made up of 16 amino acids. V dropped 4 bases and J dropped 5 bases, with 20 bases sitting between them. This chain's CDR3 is CASSGGVRGAGETQYF. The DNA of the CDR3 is TGTGCCAGCAGTGGAGGGGTCCGGGGGGCCGGGGAGACCCAGTACTTC. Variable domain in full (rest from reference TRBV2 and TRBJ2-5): EPEVTQTPSHQVTQMGQEVILRCVPISNHLYFYWYRQILGQKVEFLVSFYNNEISEKSEIFDDQFSVERPDGSNFTLKIRSTKLEDSAMYFCASSGGVRGAGETQYFGPGTRLLVL.

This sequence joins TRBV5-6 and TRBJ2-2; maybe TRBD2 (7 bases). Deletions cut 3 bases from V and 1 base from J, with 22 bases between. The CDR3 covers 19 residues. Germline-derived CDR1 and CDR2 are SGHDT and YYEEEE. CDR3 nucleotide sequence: TGTGCCAGCAGCTCGTTTGGGGAGGGGGGATCCCTGAACACCGGGGAGCTGTTTTTT. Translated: CASSSFGEGGSLNTGELFF.

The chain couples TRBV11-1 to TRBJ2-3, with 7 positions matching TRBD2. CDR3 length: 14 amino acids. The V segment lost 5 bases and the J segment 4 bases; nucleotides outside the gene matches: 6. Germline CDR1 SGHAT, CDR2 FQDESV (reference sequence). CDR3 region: CASSPRLASDTQYF. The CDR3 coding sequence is TGTGCCAGCAGCCCTCGACTAGCCTCAGATACGCAGTATTTT.